Below, one T cell receptor beta chain is given with its context. This clone was counted a few times. Its specific antigen is unknown. Qualities for individual bases were not recorded, and no much larger clone is one base off. A single peripheral blood draw of approximately 0.11 L on average was collected from each donor into heparinised tubes. A BD FACSAria II and a panel including CD45RO, CCR7, CD25, CD127, CD95 and CD27 were used to sort naive, central memory, regulatory and stem cell-like memory CD4+ T cells. Every sorted population had a purity above 95%. PBMCs were isolated immediately by Lymphoprep density gradient centrifugation and stained directly without culture. So that batch effects would be minimized, each experiment stained and sorted samples in pairs, pairing one healthy donor with one patient. Spanning cysteine to phenylalanine, the CDR3 consists of 12 amino acids. Only the CDR3 DNA stays, 36 bases, in frame from base 1. CDR1 MDHEN and CDR2 SYDVKM were looked up in the germline V gene. The germline ends are 16 bases apart after V is trimmed by 10 bases and J by 7 bases.

The data are from a study of beta chain features in type 1 diabetes (dated by TCRdb to the late 2010s). At the level of the whole study: Mean age, gender distribution, total cell number and subset yield did not differ between patients and healthy donors. The study compared TCRB repertoires of sorted circulating CD4+ T cell subsets between recently diagnosed type 1 diabetes patients and matched healthy donors. Regulatory and stem cell-like memory subsets were obtained from only 8 patients and roughly 8 healthy donors, while naive and central memory subsets were obtained from all 30 or so donors. A total of approximately 100 million sorted cells were examined across all samples, and the number of cells per subset was strongly correlated with RNA yield. What the authors observed across the whole study: Shorter templates might have been favored by PCR, but patient and control samples were amplified and corrected together, so both groups would have been affected equally by any skew. In all four CD4+ subsets, TCRB CDR3 length was moderately but significantly shorter in type 1 diabetes patients. Because cDNA was sequenced instead of genomic DNA, activated cells with high expression could be over-represented, although the groups did not differ in activation or CD3 levels. Because small numbers of individuals were included in the HLA sub-analyses, any influence of HLA type on TCRB rearrangement was left unresolved. The naive, central memory and regulatory TCRB repertoires appeared to resemble one another more closely among patients than among healthy donors. Patients with type 1 diabetes made fewer insertions and deleted more nucleotides at VDJ recombination sites, implying thymic rearrangement abnormalities.

The High Capacity cDNA Reverse Transcription Kit was used to reverse transcribe all of the isolated RNA, meaning that expressed TCRB transcripts were what got sequenced. Deep immunoSEQ sequencing was applied to naive, central memory and regulatory T cell samples, giving an average of about 3.4 million total reads per sample. After sorted cells were lysed in RLT buffer, RNA was extracted with DNase-treated RNeasy Micro or Mini kits, with the choice depending on cell number. To prevent cross-contamination, each cell subset was processed individually, whereas patient and healthy donor samples were processed jointly. Using the immunoSEQ multiplex PCR, TCRB sequences were amplified from cDNA into 87-bp fragments spanning the CDR3 region. The amplicons were sequenced using the Illumina HiSeq platform. Per the authors' processing: Synthetic template baselines were used to correct PCR bias computationally, reads within Hamming distance 2 were collapsed together, and singletons that could not be merged were discarded. Reads were aligned to IMGT to assign V, D and J genes, CDR3 length, and insertions or deletions at six rearrangement sites. Clonotype counts were normalized to sorted cell number within each subset before computing true diversity and Gini coefficients with the tcR R package. The overlap coefficient, calculated on TCRB nucleotide sequences, was used to measure repertoire sharing. Out-of-frame TCRB sequences from naive cells were analyzed to stand in for the pre-selection repertoire. The source is immuneACCESS, and TCRdb retained only in-frame sequences with V and J called. Part of the clones is not carried over; for the studies checked, unresolved V genes explain less than half of this, and the remainder is unexplained. From that table come the V and J calls and clone size; the DNA was used to work out D and trimming. This sample lists 970,000 or so clones; roughly 17% were detected once. The ten largest clones add up to 0.02% to 0.03% of the sample.

The sequence was obtained from a woman under 30 in good health. This chain is built from TRBV28 and TRBJ1-1, with TRBD1 tentatively as D gene (6 bases match). Sequencing was carried out using naive CD4+ T cells from blood. The cell subset or site label for this specimen denotes: true naive CD4+ T cells. In nucleotide form, the sequence is TGTGCCACATTCATACAGGGCGTTGAAGCTTTCTTT. The translation is CATFIQGVEAFF.